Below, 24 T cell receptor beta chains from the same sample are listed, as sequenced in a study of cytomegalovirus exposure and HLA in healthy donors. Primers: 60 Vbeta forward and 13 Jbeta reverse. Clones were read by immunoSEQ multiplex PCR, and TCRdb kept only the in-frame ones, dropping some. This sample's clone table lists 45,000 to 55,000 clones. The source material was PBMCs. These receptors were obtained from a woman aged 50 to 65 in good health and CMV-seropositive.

The CDR3 loop reads CSASRGDGYTF. The CDR3 bases are TGCAGTGCTAGCAGGGGGGATGGCTACACCTTC. The chain recombines TRBV20-1 with TRBJ1-2, with 7 bases aligning to TRBD1. Germline CDR1 reads DFQATT; CDR2 reads SNEGSKA (reference sequence). The V and J ends lost 3 bases and 6 bases, in that order; junction bases with no gene match: 1. The CDR3 contains 11 residues.

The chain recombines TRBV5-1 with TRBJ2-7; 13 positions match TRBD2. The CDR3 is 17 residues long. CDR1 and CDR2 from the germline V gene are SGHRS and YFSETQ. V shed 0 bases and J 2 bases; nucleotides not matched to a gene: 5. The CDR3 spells CASSLGRTSGRAYEQYF. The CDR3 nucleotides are TGCGCCAGCAGCTTGGGACGTACTAGCGGGAGGGCCTACGAGCAGTACTTC.

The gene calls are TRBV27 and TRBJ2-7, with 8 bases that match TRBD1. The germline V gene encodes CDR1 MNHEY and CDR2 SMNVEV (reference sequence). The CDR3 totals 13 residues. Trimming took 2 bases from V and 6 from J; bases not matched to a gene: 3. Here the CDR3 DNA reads TGTGCCAGCAGTTTACAGGGGGCCCTCGAGCAGTACTTC. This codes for CASSLQGALEQYF.

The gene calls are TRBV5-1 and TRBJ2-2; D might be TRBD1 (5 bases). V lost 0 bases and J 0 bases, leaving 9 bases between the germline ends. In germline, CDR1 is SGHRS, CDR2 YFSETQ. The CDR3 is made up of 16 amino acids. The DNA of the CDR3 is TGCGCCAGCAGCTTGGGATCACAGGCGAACACCGGGGAGCTGTTTTTT. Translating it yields CASSLGSQANTGELFF.

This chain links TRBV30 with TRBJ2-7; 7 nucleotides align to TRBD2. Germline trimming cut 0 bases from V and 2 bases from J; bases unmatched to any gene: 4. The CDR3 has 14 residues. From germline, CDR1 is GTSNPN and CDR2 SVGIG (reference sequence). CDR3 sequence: CAWSVGGRAYEQYF. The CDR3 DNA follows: TGTGCCTGGAGTGTAGGAGGGAGGGCCTACGAGCAGTACTTC.

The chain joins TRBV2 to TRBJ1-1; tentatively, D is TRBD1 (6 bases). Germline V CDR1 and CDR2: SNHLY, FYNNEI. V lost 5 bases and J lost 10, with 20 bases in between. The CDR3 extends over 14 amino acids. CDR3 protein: CASSSLEGGGPAFF. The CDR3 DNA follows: TGTGCCAGCAGTTCCCTTGAAGGGGGAGGGCCAGCTTTCTTT.

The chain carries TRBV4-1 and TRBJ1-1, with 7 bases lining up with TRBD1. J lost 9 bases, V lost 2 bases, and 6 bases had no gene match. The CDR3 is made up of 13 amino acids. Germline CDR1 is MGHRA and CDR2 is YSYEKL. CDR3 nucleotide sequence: TGCGCCAGCAGCCAACCCCGGGACAGCAAAGCTTTCTTT. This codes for CASSQPRDSKAFF.

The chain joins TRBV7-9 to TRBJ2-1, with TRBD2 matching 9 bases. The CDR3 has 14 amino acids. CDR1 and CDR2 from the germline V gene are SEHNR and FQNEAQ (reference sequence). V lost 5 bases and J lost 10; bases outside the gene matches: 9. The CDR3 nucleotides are TGTGCCAGCAGCCTGGGGCTAGCGGGGCCCGAGCAGTTCTTC. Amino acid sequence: CASSLGLAGPEQFF.

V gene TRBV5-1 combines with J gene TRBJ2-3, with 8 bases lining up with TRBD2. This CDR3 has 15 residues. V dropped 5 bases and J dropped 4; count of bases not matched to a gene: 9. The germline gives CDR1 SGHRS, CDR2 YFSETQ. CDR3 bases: TGCGCCAGCAGGAAAGTAGAGCGGGAGTCAGATACGCAGTATTTT. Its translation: CASRKVERESDTQYF.

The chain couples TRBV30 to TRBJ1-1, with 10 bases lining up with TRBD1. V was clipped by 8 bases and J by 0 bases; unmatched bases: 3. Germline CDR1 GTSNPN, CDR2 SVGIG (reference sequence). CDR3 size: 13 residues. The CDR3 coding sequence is TGTGCCCTGGACAGGGGGGTGAACACTGAAGCTTTCTTT. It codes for CALDRGVNTEAFF.

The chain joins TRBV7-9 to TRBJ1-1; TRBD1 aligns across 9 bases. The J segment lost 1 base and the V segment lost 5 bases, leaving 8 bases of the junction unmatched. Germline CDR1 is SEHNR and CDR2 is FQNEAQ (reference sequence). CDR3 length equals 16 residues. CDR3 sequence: CASSPRTGAKNTEAFF. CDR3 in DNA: TGTGCCAGCAGCCCGCGGACAGGGGCTAAGAACACTGAAGCTTTCTTT.

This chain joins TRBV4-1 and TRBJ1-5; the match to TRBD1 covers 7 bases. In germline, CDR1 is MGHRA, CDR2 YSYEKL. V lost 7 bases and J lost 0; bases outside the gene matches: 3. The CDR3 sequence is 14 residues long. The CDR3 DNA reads TGCGCCAGCACCCCAGGGGGTAGCAATCAGCCCCAGCATTTT. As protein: CASTPGGSNQPQHF.

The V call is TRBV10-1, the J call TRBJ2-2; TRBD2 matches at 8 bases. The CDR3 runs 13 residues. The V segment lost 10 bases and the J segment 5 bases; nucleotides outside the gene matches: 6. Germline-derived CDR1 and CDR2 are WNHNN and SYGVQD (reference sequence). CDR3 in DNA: TGCGCCACTGGGGCTAGCGGGACCGGGGAGCTGTTTTTT. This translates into CATGASGTGELFF.

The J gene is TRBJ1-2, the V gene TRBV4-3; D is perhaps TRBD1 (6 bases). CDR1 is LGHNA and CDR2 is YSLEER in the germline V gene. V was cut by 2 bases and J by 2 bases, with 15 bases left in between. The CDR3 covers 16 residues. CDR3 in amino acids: CASSQYAGAPNYGYTF. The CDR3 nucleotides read TGCGCCAGCAGCCAATACGCAGGGGCTCCAAACTATGGCTACACCTTC.

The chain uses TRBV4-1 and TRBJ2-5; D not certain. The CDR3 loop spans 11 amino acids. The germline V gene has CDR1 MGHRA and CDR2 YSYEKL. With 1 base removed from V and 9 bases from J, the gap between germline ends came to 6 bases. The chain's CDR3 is CASSQAGPQYF. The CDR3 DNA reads TGCGCCAGCAGCCAAGCTGGGCCCCAGTACTTC.

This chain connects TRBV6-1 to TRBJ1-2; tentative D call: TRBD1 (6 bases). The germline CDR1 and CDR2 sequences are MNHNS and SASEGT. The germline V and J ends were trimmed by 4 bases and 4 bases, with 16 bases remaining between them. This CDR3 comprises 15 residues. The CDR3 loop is CASSGLGGRGYGYTF. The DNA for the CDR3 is TGTGCCAGCAGTGGCTTAGGGGGACGGGGCTATGGCTACACCTTC.

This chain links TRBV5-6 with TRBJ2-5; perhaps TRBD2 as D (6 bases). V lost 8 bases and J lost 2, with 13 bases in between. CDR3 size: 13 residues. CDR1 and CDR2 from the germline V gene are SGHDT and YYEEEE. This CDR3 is CASERDLQETQYF. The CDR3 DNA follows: TGTGCCAGTGAACGGGACTTACAAGAGACCCAGTACTTC.

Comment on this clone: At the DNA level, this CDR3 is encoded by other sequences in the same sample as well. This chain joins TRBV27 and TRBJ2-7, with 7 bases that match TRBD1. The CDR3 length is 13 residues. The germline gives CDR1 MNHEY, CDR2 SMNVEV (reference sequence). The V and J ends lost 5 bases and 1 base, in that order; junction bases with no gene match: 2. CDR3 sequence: CASSPDRSYEQYF. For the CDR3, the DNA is TGTGCCAGCAGTCCGGACAGGTCCTACGAGCAGTACTTC.

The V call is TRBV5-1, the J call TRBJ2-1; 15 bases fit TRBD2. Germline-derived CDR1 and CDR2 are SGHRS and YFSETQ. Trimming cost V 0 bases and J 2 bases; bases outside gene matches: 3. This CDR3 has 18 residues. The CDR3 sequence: CASSLGGLAGGPYNEQFF. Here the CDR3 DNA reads TGCGCCAGCAGCTTGGGGGGACTAGCGGGGGGTCCCTACAATGAGCAGTTCTTC.

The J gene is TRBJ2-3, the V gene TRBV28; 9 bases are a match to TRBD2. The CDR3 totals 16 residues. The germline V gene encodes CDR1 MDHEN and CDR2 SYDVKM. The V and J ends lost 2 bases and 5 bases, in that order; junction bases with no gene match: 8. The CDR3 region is CASSLAGSGRGDTQYF. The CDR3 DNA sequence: TGTGCCAGCAGTTTAGCAGGTAGCGGGAGAGGAGATACGCAGTATTTT.

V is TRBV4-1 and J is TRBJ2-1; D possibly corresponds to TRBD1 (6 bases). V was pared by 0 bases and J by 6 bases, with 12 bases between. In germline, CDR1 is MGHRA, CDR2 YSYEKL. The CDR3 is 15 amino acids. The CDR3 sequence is CASSQDTGTLNEQFF. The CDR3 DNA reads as TGCGCCAGCAGCCAAGATACGGGGACACTCAATGAGCAGTTCTTC.

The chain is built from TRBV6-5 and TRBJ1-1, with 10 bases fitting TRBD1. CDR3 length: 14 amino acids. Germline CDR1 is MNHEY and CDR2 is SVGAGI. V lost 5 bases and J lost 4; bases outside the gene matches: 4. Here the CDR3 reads CASSPDRGITEAFF. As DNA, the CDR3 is TGTGCCAGCAGTCCGGACAGGGGGATCACTGAAGCTTTCTTT.

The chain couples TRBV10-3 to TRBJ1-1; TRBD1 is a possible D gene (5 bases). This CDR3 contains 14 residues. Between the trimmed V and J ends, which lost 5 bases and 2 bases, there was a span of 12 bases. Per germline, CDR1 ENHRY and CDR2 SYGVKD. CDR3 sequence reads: CAISRDTGNTEAFF. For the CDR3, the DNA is TGTGCCATCAGTAGAGATACAGGAAACACTGAAGCTTTCTTT.

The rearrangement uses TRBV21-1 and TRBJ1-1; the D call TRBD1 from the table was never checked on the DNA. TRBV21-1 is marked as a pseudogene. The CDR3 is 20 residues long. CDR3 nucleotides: TGTGCCAGCAGCAATCTGAAAATGCTCCGGGACACCCCTCTGAACACTGAAGCTTTCTTT. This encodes CASSNLKMLRDTPLNTEAFF.